This TCR beta chain was obtained from a study of shared clonotypes between healthy human individuals. Germline CDR1 SEHNR, CDR2 FQNEAQ (reference sequence). The CDR3 runs to 14 residues. The germline V and J ends were trimmed by 1 base and 5 bases, with 9 bases remaining between them. Sequencing was performed with immunoSEQ multiplex PCR; in TCRdb, only in-frame clones are kept and a portion is missing. The sample lists around 1.6 million clones; 95% to 99% were seen once. The sample consisted of naive CD4+ T cells sorted from blood. The subset is: CD45RA+ positively selected. This rearrangement joins TRBV7-9 to TRBJ1-5; no clear D. The receptor's source is a young man in good health. The CDR3 region has the DNA TGTGCCAGCAGCTTAGATACACTTTATCAGCCCCAGCATTTT. Translated: CASSLDTLYQPQHF.